This entry concerns a single T cell receptor (beta chain). Its antigen is unknown. V was clipped by 5 bases and J by 5 bases, with 9 bases between them. Germline V lookup: CDR1 MNHEY, CDR2 SMNVEV (reference sequence). The CDR3 length is 13 residues. This table comes from immunoSEQ multiplex PCR, and its TCRdb copy is limited to in-frame clones, with some not included. The sample contains fewer than 95,000 clones, 75% to 90% of which appear only once. This entry belongs to a study of OX40 agonist ivuxolimab in advanced cancers. On the study more broadly: Dose-escalation patients had hepatocellular carcinoma, melanoma, renal cell or head and neck cancer.

Study outcomes and limitations: Both blood CD4+ and CD8+ T cells showed clonal growth by week 6 at 0.1 to 3.0 mg/kg.

This chain links TRBV27 with TRBJ2-2, with D perhaps assigned TRBD1 or TRBD2 (5 bases each). The source was CD4+ or CD8+ T cells sorted from blood, collected in a trial of the OX40 agonist ivuxolimab. The source is an adult with an advanced solid tumor such as melanoma, head and neck, liver or kidney cancer. The CDR3 protein is CASSGGRTGELFF. CDR3 in DNA: TGTGCCAGCAGTGGGGGACGGACCGGGGAGCTGTTTTTT.